The clone carrying this TCR beta chain has more than one count but fewer than ten. Its antigen is as yet unknown. Trimming took 3 bases from V and 10 from J; bases not matched to a gene: 9. This CDR3 comprises 14 residues. The V gene's germline CDR1 is SGHTA and CDR2 FQGTGA. TCRdb re-called the RT-PCR reads with MiXCR, one entry per CDR3 protein. The table shows 650,000 to 800,000 distinct CDR3 sequences, with approximately 17% occurring only once. These data originate in a study of response to subunit inactivated influenza vaccine. The study's findings and limits: Authors suggested that a seasonal influenza vaccination recruits few new T cells each time.

This sequence joins TRBV7-3 and TRBJ2-1; 7 bases map to TRBD2. The sequence was obtained from a man in his forties or fifties who received an inactivated influenza vaccine. The sequences come from PBMCs from blood, collected 4 to 6 days after vaccination. As DNA, the CDR3 is TGTGCCAGCAGCTTGGTGGGGAGGGCTCGGGAGCAGTTCTTC. Translation gives CASSLVGRAREQFF.